Listed below are T cell receptor beta chains from one sample, sequenced in a study of T cell changes during pregnancy in multiple sclerosis. Profiling relied on immunoSEQ multiplex PCR, and the TCRdb table lists in-frame clones only, not all of them. Among roughly 100,000 clones, about nine tenths were seen once, and the ten largest hold roughly 1.7%. Sequenced here: peripheral blood, sampled after pregnancy. The receptors originated from a female donor in good health, enrolled as a control in a pregnancy study. Both conserved end residues are part of each CDR3.

CDR3	V	J
CASSLYGDLNQPQHF	TRBV7-9	TRBJ1-5
CASSLDSSDYTF	TRBV7-9	TRBJ1-2
CASSLTGVNSPLHF	TRBV6-5	TRBJ1-6
CASSQEPTGGIEQFF	TRBV4-3	TRBJ2-1
CASSLVSIRTGENTEAFF	TRBV7-9	TRBJ1-1
CASSAMDIPKAFF	TRBV27	TRBJ1-1
CASSLLQGRGSNQPQHF	TRBV7-8	TRBJ1-5
CATTTGLVTEAFF	TRBV28	TRBJ1-1
CASSSRDRGLWETQYF	TRBV5-6	TRBJ2-5
CAWSGREDTIQYF	TRBV30	TRBJ2-4
CASSLGIQGSEKLFF	TRBV7-8	TRBJ1-4
CASSKRGEGPYASSYEQYF	TRBV21-1	TRBJ2-7
CASSKIGGDQPQHF	TRBV19	TRBJ1-5
CASSPSGGASNEQFF	TRBV4-3	TRBJ2-1
CASSQDIAGALYNEQFF	TRBV4-3	TRBJ2-1
CASRGGMGTGELFF	TRBV13	TRBJ2-2
CASSQFVAGTYGYTF	TRBV14	TRBJ1-2
CASSPTRDTYNEQFF	TRBV18	TRBJ2-1
CASSLGANQPQHF	TRBV7-2	TRBJ1-5
CASSIGTRNQPQHF	TRBV19	TRBJ1-5
CASSLSRETQYF	TRBV7-2	TRBJ2-5
CASSGGQGDINEQFF	TRBV6-1	TRBJ2-1
CASGLGTGARGDTQYF	TRBV12-5	TRBJ2-3
CASSPTPDNKETQYF	TRBV18	TRBJ2-5
CASSQGGIGNTIYF	TRBV4-3	TRBJ1-3
CASTPGQKRGTEAFF	TRBV6-5	TRBJ1-1
CASSYPGQGLYGYTF	TRBV6-5	TRBJ1-2
CASSPQEEVGFTYEQYF	TRBV7-2	TRBJ2-7
CASSQGQGNQPQHF	TRBV7-2	TRBJ1-5
CASSRAGDYNEQFF	TRBV19	TRBJ2-1
CASSPTGANTEAFF	TRBV18	TRBJ1-1
CASSYSPGAFTGELFF	TRBV6-5	TRBJ2-2
CASSWGPGTGAYSGNTIYF	TRBV5-6	TRBJ1-3
CASSLSGQGYNEQFF	TRBV7-3	TRBJ2-1